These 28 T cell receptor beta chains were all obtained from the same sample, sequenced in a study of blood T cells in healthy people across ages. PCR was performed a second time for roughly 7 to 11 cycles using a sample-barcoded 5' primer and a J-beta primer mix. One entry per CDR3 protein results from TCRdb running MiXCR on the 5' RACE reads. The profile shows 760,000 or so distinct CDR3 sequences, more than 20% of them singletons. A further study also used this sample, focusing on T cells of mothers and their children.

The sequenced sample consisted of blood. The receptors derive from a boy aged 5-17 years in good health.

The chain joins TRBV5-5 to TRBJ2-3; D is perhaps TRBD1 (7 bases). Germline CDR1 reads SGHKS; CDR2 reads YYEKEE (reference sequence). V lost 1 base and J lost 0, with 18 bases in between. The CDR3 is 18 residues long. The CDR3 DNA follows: TGTGCCAGCAGCTTGTGGGGTCGGGGGACAGCTAGCACAGATACGCAGTATTTT. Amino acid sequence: CASSLWGRGTASTDTQYF.

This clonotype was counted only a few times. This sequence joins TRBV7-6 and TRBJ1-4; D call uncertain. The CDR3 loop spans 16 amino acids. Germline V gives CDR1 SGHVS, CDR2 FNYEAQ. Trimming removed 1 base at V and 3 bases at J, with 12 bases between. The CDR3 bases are TGTGCCAGCAGCTTAGGGGTCGGGTCGGCTAATGAAAAACTGTTTTTT. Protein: CASSLGVGSANEKLFF.

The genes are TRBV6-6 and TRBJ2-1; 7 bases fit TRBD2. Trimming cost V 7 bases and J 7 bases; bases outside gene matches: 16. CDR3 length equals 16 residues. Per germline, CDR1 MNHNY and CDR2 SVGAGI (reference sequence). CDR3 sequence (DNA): TGTGCCAGCATCCCGCGGGGTAGCGGGCAGAGGAATGAGCAGTTCTTC. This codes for CASIPRGSGQRNEQFF.

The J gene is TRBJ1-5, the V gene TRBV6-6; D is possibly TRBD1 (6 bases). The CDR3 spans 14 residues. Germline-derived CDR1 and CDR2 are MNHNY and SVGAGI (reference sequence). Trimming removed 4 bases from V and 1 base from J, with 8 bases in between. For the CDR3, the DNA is TGTGCCAGCAGTTTCCAGGGGAGCAATCAGCCCCAGCATTTT. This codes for CASSFQGSNQPQHF.

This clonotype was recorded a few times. CDR3 DNA: TGTGCCAGCAGCCCGGCTATGAACACTGAAGCTTTCTTT. It yields the protein CASSPAMNTEAFF. The chain carries TRBV12-3 or TRBV12-4 and TRBJ1-1; D is ambiguous. V gave up 6 bases and J gave up 0 bases, with 8 bases separating them. The CDR3 consists of 13 residues.

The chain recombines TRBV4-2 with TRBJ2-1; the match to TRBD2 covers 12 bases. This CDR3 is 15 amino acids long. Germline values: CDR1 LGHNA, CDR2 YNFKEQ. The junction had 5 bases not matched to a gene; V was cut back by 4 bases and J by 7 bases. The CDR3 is CASSPPSGGENEQFF. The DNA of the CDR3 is TGTGCCAGCAGCCCCCCTAGCGGGGGGGAGAATGAGCAGTTCTTC.

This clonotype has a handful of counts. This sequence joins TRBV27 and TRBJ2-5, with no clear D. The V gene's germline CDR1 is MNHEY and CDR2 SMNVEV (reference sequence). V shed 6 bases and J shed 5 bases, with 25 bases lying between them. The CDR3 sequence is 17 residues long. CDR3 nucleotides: TGTGCCAGCAGCAAAGACTCAGAGGCGATTTTGTGGGAGACCCAGTACTTC. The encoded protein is CASSKDSEAILWETQYF.

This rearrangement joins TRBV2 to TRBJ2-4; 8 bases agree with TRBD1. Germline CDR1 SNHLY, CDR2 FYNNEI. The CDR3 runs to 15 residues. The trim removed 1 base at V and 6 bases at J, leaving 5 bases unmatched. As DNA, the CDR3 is TGTGCCAGCAGTGAAGTGTTTGGACAGGGAAACATTCAGTACTTC. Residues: CASSEVFGQGNIQYF.

Here the CDR3 reads CASSSPPKGVEEKLFF. CDR3 bases: TGTGCCAGCAGTTCCCCTCCCAAGGGGGTTGAAGAAAAACTGTTTTTT. The gene calls are TRBV6-6 and TRBJ1-4, with TRBD1 as a possible D gene (6 bases). CDR3 length: 16 residues. V lost 4 bases and J 8 bases, leaving 20 bases between the germline ends. CDR1 and CDR2 (germline): MNHNY, SVGAGI (reference sequence).

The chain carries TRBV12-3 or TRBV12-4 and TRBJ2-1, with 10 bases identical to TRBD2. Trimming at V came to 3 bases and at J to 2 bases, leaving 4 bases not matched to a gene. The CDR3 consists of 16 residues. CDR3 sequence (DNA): TGTGCCAGCAGTTTTTCTAGCGGGGGACCCTACAATGAGCAGTTCTTC. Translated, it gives CASSFSSGGPYNEQFF.

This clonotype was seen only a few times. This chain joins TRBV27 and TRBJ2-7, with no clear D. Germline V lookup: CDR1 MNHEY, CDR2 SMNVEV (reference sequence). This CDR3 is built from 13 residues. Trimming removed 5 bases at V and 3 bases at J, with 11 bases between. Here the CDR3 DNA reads TGTGCCAGCAGTCCCGACCCCGACTACGAGCAGTACTTC. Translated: CASSPDPDYEQYF.

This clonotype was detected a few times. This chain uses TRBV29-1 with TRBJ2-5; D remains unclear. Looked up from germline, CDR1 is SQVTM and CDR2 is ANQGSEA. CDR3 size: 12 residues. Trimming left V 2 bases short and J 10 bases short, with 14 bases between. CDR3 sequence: CSVESNTDSQYF. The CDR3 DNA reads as TGCAGCGTTGAATCAAACACGGATAGCCAGTACTTC. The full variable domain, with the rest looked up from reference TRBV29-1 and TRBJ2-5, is SAVISQKPSRDICQRGTSLTIQCQVDSQVTMMFWYRQQPGQSLTLIATANQGSEATYESGFVIDKFPISRPNLTFSTLTVSNMSPEDSSIYLCSVESNTDSQYFGPGTRLLVL.

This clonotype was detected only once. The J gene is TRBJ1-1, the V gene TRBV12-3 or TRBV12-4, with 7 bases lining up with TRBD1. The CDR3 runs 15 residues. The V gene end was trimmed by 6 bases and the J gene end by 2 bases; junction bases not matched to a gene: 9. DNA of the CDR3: TGTGCCAGCAGAAGTGAAGGGACAGAAAACACTGAAGCTTTCTTT. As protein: CASRSEGTENTEAFF.

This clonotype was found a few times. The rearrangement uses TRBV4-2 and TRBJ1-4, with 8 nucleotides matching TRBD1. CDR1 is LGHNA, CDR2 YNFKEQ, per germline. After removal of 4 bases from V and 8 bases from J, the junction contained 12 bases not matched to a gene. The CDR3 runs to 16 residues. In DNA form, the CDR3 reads TGTGCCAGCAGCCCGTCACAGGGGGATAGTGGCGAAAAACTGTTTTTT. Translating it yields CASSPSQGDSGEKLFF.

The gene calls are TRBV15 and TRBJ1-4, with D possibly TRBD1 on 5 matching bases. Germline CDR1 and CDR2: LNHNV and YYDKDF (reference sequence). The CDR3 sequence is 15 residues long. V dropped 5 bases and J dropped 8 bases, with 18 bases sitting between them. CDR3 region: CATSLIQTGGEKLFF. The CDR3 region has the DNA TGTGCCACCAGCCTGATTCAGACCGGGGGGGAAAAACTGTTTTTT.

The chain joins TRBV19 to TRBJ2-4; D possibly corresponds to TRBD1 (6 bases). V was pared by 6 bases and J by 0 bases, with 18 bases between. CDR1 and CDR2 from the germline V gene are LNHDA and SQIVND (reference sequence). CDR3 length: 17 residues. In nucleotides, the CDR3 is TGTGCCAGTAGCGACCTATTACAGGGAGTAGCCAAAAACATTCAGTACTTC. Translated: CASSDLLQGVAKNIQYF.

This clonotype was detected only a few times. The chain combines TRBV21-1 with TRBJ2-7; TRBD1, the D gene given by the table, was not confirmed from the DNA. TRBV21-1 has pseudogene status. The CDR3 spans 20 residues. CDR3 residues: CASSKRLRIRVTGGIDEQYF. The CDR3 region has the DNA TGTGCCAGCAGCAAAAGATTGAGGATAAGGGTGACAGGAGGCATCGACGAGCAGTACTTC.

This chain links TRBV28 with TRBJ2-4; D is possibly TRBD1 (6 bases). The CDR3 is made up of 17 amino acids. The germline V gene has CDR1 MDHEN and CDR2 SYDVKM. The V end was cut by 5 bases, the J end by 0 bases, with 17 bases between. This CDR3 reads CASSNFVGGLAKNIQYF. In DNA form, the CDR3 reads TGTGCCAGCAGTAACTTTGTTGGGGGCCTAGCCAAAAACATTCAGTACTTC.

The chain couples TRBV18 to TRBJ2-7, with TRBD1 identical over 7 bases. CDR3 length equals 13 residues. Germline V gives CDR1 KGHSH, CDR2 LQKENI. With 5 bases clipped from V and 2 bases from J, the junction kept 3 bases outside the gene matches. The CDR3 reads CASSGDSTYEQYF. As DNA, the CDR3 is TGTGCCAGCTCAGGGGACAGTACCTACGAGCAGTACTTC.

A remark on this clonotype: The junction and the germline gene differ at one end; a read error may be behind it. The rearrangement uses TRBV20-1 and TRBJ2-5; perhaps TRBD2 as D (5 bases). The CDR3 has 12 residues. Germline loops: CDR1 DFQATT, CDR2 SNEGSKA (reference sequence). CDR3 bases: TGCAGTGCGAGAGGGTACCAAGAGACCCAGTACTTC. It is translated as CSARGYQETQYF.

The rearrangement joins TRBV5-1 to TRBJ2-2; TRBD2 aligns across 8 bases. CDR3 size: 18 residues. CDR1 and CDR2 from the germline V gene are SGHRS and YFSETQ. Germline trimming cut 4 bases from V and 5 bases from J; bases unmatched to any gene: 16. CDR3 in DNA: TGCGCCAGCAGCCGTCAACACGGGACTAGAGGATGGACCGGGGAGCTGTTTTTT. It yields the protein CASSRQHGTRGWTGELFF.

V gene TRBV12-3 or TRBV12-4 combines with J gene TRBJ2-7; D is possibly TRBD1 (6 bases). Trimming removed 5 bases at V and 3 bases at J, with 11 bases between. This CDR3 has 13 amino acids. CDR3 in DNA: TGTGCCAGCAGTACTGAGACAGGCTACGAGCAGTACTTC. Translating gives CASSTETGYEQYF.

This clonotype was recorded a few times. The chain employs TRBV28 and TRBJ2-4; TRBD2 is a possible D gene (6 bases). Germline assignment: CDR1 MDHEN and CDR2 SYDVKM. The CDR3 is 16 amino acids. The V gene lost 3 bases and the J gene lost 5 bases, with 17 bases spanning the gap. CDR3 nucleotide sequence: TGTGCCAGCAGTTTCGGGAGAGTGGAATGGGAAAACATTCAGTACTTC. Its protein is CASSFGRVEWENIQYF.

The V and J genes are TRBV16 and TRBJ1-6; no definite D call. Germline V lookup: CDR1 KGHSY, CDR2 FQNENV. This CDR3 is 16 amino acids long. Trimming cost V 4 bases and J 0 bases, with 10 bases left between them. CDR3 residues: CASSRFTSSYNSPLHF. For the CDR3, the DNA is TGTGCCAGCAGCCGATTTACTAGCTCCTATAATTCACCCCTCCACTTT.

The CDR3 DNA sequence: TGTGCCAGCAGCTCCATGACAGGGGGCGCGGGCACTGAAGCTTTCTTT. This encodes CASSSMTGGAGTEAFF. V usage is TRBV7-9 and J usage is TRBJ1-1; 10 positions agree with TRBD1. CDR1 SEHNR and CDR2 FQNEAQ come from the germline V gene (reference sequence). V lost 4 bases, J lost 4 bases, and 9 bases stayed unmatched. The CDR3 runs 16 residues.

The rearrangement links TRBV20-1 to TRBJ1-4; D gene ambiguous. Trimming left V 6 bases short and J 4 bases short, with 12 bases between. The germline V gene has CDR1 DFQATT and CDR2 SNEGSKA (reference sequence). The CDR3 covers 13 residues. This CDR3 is CSAPPVGNEKLFF. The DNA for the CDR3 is TGCAGTGCCCCCCCGGTTGGTAATGAAAAACTGTTTTTT.

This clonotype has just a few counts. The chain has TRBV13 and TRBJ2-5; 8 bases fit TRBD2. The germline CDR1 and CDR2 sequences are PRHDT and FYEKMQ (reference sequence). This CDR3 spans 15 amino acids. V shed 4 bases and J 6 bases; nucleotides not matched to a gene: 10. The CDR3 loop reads CASSSRGGPGQTQYF. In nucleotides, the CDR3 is TGTGCCAGCAGCTCCCGCGGGGGGCCGGGCCAGACCCAGTACTTC. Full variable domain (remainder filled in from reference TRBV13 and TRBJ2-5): AAGVIQSPRHLIKEKRETATLKCYPIPRHDTVYWYQQGPGQDPQFLISFYEKMQSDKGSIPDRFSAQQFSDYHSELNMSSLELGDSALYFCASSSRGGPGQTQYFGPGTRLLVL.

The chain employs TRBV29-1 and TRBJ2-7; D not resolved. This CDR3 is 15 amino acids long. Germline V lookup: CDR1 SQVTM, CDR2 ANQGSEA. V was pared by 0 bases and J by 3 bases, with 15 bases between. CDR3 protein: CSVEDSASPNYEQYF. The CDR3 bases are TGCAGCGTTGAAGATTCGGCGAGTCCCAACTACGAGCAGTACTTC.